The 26 T cell receptor beta chains given below trace back to one sample, sequenced in a study of blood T cells in healthy people across ages. Together with a sample-barcoded 5' primer, a J-beta primer mix was included in a second PCR lasting roughly 6 to 12 cycles. TCRdb ran MiXCR on the 5' RACE reads and lists one entry per CDR3 protein. The top ten clones hold roughly 2.1% of a sample with over 1,500,000 distinct CDR3 sequences, around half of them seen once. Sample: blood. These TCRs come from a woman aged 40 to 50 in good health.

The chain couples TRBV20-1 to TRBJ2-1; TRBD2 matches at 9 bases. Trimming cost V 3 bases and J 8 bases; bases outside gene matches: 5. In germline, CDR1 is DFQATT, CDR2 SNEGSKA (reference sequence). This CDR3 is built from 13 residues. The CDR3 loop is CSARGLAAHEQFF. CDR3 DNA sequence: TGCAGTGCTAGGGGACTAGCCGCCCATGAGCAGTTCTTC.

The chain links TRBV4-2 to TRBJ1-4; D gene ambiguous. CDR3 length equals 14 residues. Trimming cost V 3 bases and J 0 bases, with 5 bases left between them. The germline V gene has CDR1 LGHNA and CDR2 YNFKEQ. The CDR3 coding sequence is TGTGCCAGCAGCCAGCACCCAACTAATGAAAAACTGTTTTTT. Its protein product is CASSQHPTNEKLFF.

This clonotype was recorded a few times. This rearrangement joins TRBV9 to TRBJ2-4, with TRBD1 matching over 7 bases. V was clipped by 4 bases and J by 8 bases; unmatched bases: 6. This CDR3 has 13 residues. Looked up from germline, CDR1 is SGDLS and CDR2 is YYNGEE. This CDR3 reads CASSTRQGYIQYF. CDR3 DNA: TGTGCCAGCAGCACCCGACAGGGATACATTCAGTACTTC.

The gene calls are TRBV11-2 and TRBJ2-7, with 7 bases identical to TRBD2. The germline V gene encodes CDR1 SGHAT and CDR2 FQNNGV. Germline trimming cut 7 bases from V and 3 bases from J; bases unmatched to any gene: 15. CDR3 length: 16 residues. CDR3 sequence reads: CASTKAGRGGDYEQYF. CDR3 DNA: TGTGCCAGCACAAAGGCGGGGAGGGGAGGGGACTACGAGCAGTACTTC.

This chain joins TRBV12-3 or TRBV12-4 and TRBJ2-3, with 7 bases that match TRBD2. V was pared by 6 bases and J by 2 bases, with 8 bases of the junction left unmatched. The CDR3 is 15 amino acids. The CDR3 loop reads CASRSAGPSTDTQYF. The DNA of the CDR3 is TGTGCCAGCAGATCAGCGGGACCCTCCACAGATACGCAGTATTTT.

Concerning this clonotype itself: One end of the junction fails to match germline, which may point to a read error. The chain is built from TRBV6-2 or TRBV6-3 and TRBJ2-1; no definite D call. Germline-derived CDR1 and CDR2 are MNHEY and SVGEGT. The CDR3 is made up of 12 amino acids. CDR3 in DNA: TGTACCAGCAGTTACTCTCTGCAGGAGCAGTTCTTC. This codes for CTSSYSLQEQFF.

Here the CDR3 reads CAIMKNTGPSTDTQYF. The CDR3 DNA sequence: TGTGCCATCATGAAGAACACGGGGCCTAGCACAGATACGCAGTATTTT. The chain recombines TRBV10-3 with TRBJ2-3; D may be TRBD1 or TRBD2 (5 bases each). Germline V gene sequence: CDR1 ENHRY, CDR2 SYGVKD. There are 16 residues in the CDR3. V dropped 7 bases and J dropped 0 bases, with 17 bases sitting between them.

A few counts support this clonotype. The chain carries TRBV24-1 and TRBJ2-3, with 9 positions matching TRBD1. The CDR3 runs 13 residues. Germline V lookup: CDR1 KGHDR, CDR2 SFDVKD. The J segment lost 5 bases and the V segment lost 8 bases, leaving 4 bases of the junction unmatched. In nucleotides, the CDR3 is TGTGCCACCAAACAGGGGGCTGGAGATACGCAGTATTTT. It encodes CATKQGAGDTQYF.

The V gene is TRBV6-2 or TRBV6-3, the J gene TRBJ2-7; tentatively, D is TRBD2 (5 bases). V was cut by 5 bases and J by 0 bases, with 17 bases left in between. This CDR3 comprises 16 residues. Germline values: CDR1 MNHEY, CDR2 SVGEGT. CDR3 sequence: CASSTRTSGGSYEQYF. CDR3 coding DNA: TGTGCCAGCAGTACTAGGACCTCCGGAGGCTCCTACGAGCAGTACTTC.

Worth noting for this clonotype: This sequence may be a read error, since a much larger clone differs from it by one base. The chain carries TRBV29-1 and TRBJ2-5; 7 nucleotides line up with TRBD1. V gave up 5 bases and J gave up 1 base; unmatched junction bases: 10. There are 15 residues in the CDR3. Germline CDR1 reads SQVTM; CDR2 reads ANQGSEA. The CDR3 loop is CSVLGQVMIQETQYF. CDR3 coding DNA: TGCAGCGTTCTCGGACAGGTGATGATCCAAGAGACCCAGTACTTC.

The CDR3 nucleotides read TGCAGTGCCCCTGTGACAGAGCTCTATGGCTACACCTTC. Translating gives CSAPVTELYGYTF. V is TRBV20-1 and J is TRBJ1-2; TRBD1 might be the D (5 bases). V shed 6 bases and J shed 4 bases, with 15 bases lying between them. The CDR3 consists of 13 residues. CDR1 is DFQATT and CDR2 is SNEGSKA in the germline V gene (reference sequence).

The CDR3 loop is CASSFKGSGEQYF. For the CDR3, the DNA is TGTGCCAGCAGTTTTAAGGGATCGGGCGAGCAGTACTTC. The gene calls are TRBV12-3 or TRBV12-4 and TRBJ2-7; no clear D. Trimming removed 3 bases at V and 6 bases at J, with 12 bases between. The CDR3 totals 13 residues.

The chain carries TRBV28 and TRBJ2-1; D may be TRBD1 (5 bases). Germline CDR1 MDHEN, CDR2 SYDVKM. CDR3 length equals 16 residues. V dropped 4 bases and J dropped 3 bases, with 16 bases sitting between them. The CDR3 loop reads CASSSPRVENYNEQFF. The CDR3 nucleotides are TGTGCCAGCAGTTCGCCCAGGGTCGAGAACTACAATGAGCAGTTCTTC.

The V gene is TRBV28, the J gene TRBJ2-3; the D call may be TRBD1 or TRBD2 (7 bases each). Germline lookup yields CDR1 MDHEN and CDR2 SYDVKM. The length of the CDR3 is 15 residues. Between the trimmed V and J ends, which lost 5 bases and 5 bases, there was a span of 17 bases. DNA of the CDR3: TGTGCCAGCAGTCCCCGCAGGGGGGGCGAAGATACGCAGTATTTT. This codes for CASSPRRGGEDTQYF.

The gene calls are TRBV6-2 or TRBV6-3 and TRBJ1-5; 9 bases match TRBD1. The V segment lost 6 bases and the J segment 7 bases; nucleotides outside the gene matches: 4. Germline CDR1 and CDR2: MNHEY and SVGEGT. The CDR3 totals 13 residues. DNA of the CDR3: TGTGCCAGCAGGGACAGGGGTCCCCAGCCCCAGCATTTT. It is translated as CASRDRGPQPQHF.

The V call is TRBV7-2, the J call TRBJ2-5, with 11 bases identical to TRBD1. The CDR3 length is 16 residues. Unmatched junction bases numbered 10, after V lost 5 bases and J lost 5 bases. Germline CDR1 and CDR2: SGHTA and FQGNSA. DNA for the CDR3: TGTGCCAGCAGCCCTAGGACAGGGGGCATAGGGGAGACCCAGTACTTC. It translates to CASSPRTGGIGETQYF. Full variable domain (rest looked up from reference TRBV7-2 and TRBJ2-5): GAGVSQSPSNKVTEKGKDVELRCDPISGHTALYWYRQSLGQGLEFLIYFQGNSAPDKSGLPSDRFSAERTGGSVSTLTIQRTQQEDSAVYLCASSPRTGGIGETQYFGPGTRLLVL.

This chain connects TRBV6-5 to TRBJ1-1; D possibly corresponds to TRBD1 (6 bases). Germline CDR1 MNHEY, CDR2 SVGAGI. Trimming stripped 6 bases from V and 3 bases from J, with 14 bases between. The CDR3 spans 14 residues. In DNA form, the CDR3 reads TGTGCCAGCAGGAGCAGGGGAGGCGACACTGAAGCTTTCTTT. Translated: CASRSRGGDTEAFF.

The genes are TRBV6-2 or TRBV6-3 and TRBJ1-5; 7 positions agree with TRBD1. Per germline, CDR1 MNHEY and CDR2 SVGEGT. V was pared by 1 base and J by 6 bases, with 6 bases of the junction left unmatched. This CDR3 is built from 15 residues. The CDR3 loop is CASSYFGTVSQPQHF. CDR3 sequence (DNA): TGTGCCAGCAGTTACTTTGGGACAGTCAGTCAGCCCCAGCATTTT.

The chain employs TRBV29-1 and TRBJ2-3; TRBD2 matches 8 bases. V shed 7 bases, J shed 3 bases, and the junction held 9 bases outside the gene matches. CDR3 length: 14 residues. CDR1 is SQVTM, CDR2 ANQGSEA, per germline. The CDR3 region has the DNA TGCAGCGGTGGTCGGGGGGGCCTAACAGATACGCAGTATTTT. Translated: CSGGRGGLTDTQYF.

This chain connects TRBV12-3 or TRBV12-4 to TRBJ2-5; 13 nucleotides line up with TRBD2. The J call may not be correct, given that the DNA end is closer to TRBJ2-7. This CDR3 has 15 residues. The DNA of the CDR3 is TGTGCCAGCAGTTTCGGACTAGCGGGGGACTACGAGCAGTACTTC. This gives the protein CASSFGLAGDYEQYF.

The genes are TRBV7-2 and TRBJ2-7, with 10 bases fitting TRBD2. V lost 5 bases to trimming and J lost 3 bases; unmatched junction nucleotides: 7. Per germline, CDR1 SGHTA and CDR2 FQGNSA. The CDR3 has 15 amino acids. The CDR3 loop reads CASSAASGGLYEQYF. The CDR3 DNA reads as TGTGCCAGCAGCGCAGCTAGCGGGGGACTCTACGAGCAGTACTTC.

The J gene is TRBJ2-1, the V gene TRBV6-5, with unresolved D. Between the trimmed V and J ends, which lost 0 bases and 12 bases, there was a span of 15 bases. Looked up from germline, CDR1 is MNHEY and CDR2 is SVGAGI. CDR3 length equals 14 residues. The chain's CDR3 is CASSYSGRRDPQFF. The CDR3, as DNA: TGTGCCAGCAGTTACTCAGGAAGACGAGACCCGCAGTTCTTC.

V gene TRBV21-1 combines with J gene TRBJ1-2; TRBD1 is the table's D call, not checked against the DNA. TRBV21-1 is flagged as a pseudogene. The CDR3 consists of 15 residues. CDR3 protein: CASSKSTGRWGGYTF. DNA of the CDR3: TGTGCCAGCAGCAAATCGACAGGGCGCTGGGGGGGCTACACCTTC.

This rearrangement joins TRBV7-2 to TRBJ2-5; D unclear. The germline V gene encodes CDR1 SGHTA and CDR2 FQGNSA. The CDR3 contains 16 residues. V lost 5 bases and J lost 1, with 17 bases in between. The CDR3 coding sequence is TGTGCCAGCAGCCCCGGTCCCAGCGTCATCCAAGAGACCCAGTACTTC. Amino acid sequence: CASSPGPSVIQETQYF.

This clonotype appeared a few times. The V call is TRBV4-2, the J call TRBJ2-3; 12 bases fit TRBD2. CDR1 and CDR2 from the germline V gene are LGHNA and YNFKEQ. The CDR3 contains 19 residues. V shed 0 bases and J 4 bases; nucleotides not matched to a gene: 11. In DNA, the CDR3 is TGTGCCAGCAGCCAAGACTCTAGCGGGGGGGCCATGTTCCCAGATACGCAGTATTTT. Protein product: CASSQDSSGGAMFPDTQYF.

This clonotype was observed a handful of times. CDR3 DNA: TGTGCCAGCAGCTTAGTCTCGGGGCAGGCTGCCTACGAGCAGTACTTC. It translates to CASSLVSGQAAYEQYF. The V gene is TRBV7-2, the J gene TRBJ2-5; D tentatively fits TRBD1 or TRBD2 (5 bases each). The DNA end lines up better with TRBJ2-7; the J call may be wrong. Germline-derived CDR1 and CDR2 are SGHTA and FQGNSA. This CDR3 is built from 16 residues.